This paragraph reports one T cell receptor beta chain. Its antigen is currently unknown. The authors loaded roughly 200 ng DNA, roughly 27,000 T cell genomes, into sorted-subset replicate PCRs. Sequencing used immunoSEQ multiplex PCR; TCRdb keeps in-frame clones, though not all of them. The data show 550,000 to 750,000 clones, 95% to 96% seen once. Naive CD8 cells comprised CD45RO-negative, CCR7-positively selected cells, excluding terminally differentiated effector memory CD45RA+ cells. HIV-negative, healthy adults without recent acute infections or vaccinations were the donors. The data belong to a study of shared clonotypes between healthy human individuals. The study, taken as a whole, reports: Larger estimated richness was generally recorded for naive subsets relative to memory subsets.

CDR3 size: 21 residues. V lost 3 bases, J lost 1 base, and 22 bases stayed unmatched. CDR1 KGHSH and CDR2 LQKENI come from the germline V gene. The TCR originated in a woman in her 30s in good health. Sequencing input: naive CD8+ T cells sorted from blood. The chain is built from TRBV18 and TRBJ2-7; 9 positions match TRBD1. The CDR3 protein is CASSPIWTPISQGAGSYEQYF. CDR3 coding DNA: TGTGCCAGCTCACCGATTTGGACCCCGATCTCACAGGGGGCAGGGTCCTACGAGCAGTACTTC.